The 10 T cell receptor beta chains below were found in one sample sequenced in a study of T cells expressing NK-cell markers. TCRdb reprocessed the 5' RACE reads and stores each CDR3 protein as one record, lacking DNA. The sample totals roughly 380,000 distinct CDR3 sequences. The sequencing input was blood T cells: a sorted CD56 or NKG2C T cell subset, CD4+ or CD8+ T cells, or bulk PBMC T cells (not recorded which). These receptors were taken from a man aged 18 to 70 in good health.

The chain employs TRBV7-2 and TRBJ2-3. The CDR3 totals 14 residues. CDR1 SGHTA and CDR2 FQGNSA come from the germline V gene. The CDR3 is CASSLAAVTDTQYF.

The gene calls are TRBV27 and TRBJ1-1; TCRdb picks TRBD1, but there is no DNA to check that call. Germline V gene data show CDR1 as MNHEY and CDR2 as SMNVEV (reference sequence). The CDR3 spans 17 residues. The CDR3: CASIKGGQGVMNTEAFF.

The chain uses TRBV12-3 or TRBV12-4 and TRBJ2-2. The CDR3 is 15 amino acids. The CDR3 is CASSLGSTNTGELFF.

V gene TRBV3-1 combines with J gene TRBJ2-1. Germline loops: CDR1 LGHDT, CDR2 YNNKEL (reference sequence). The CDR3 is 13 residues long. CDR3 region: CASSPRTNNEQFF.

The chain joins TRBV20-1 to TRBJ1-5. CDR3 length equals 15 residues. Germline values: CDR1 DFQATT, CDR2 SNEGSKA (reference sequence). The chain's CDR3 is CSARDRTVRRQPQHF.

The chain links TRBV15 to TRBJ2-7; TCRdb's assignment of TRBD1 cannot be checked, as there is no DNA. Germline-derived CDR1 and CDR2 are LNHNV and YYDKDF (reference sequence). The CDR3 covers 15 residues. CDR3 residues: CATSVRQGAANEQYF.

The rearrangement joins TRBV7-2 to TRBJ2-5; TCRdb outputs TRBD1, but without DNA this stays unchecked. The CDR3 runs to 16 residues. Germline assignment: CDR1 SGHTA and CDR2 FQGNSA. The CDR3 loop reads CASSIGTGVGRETQYF.

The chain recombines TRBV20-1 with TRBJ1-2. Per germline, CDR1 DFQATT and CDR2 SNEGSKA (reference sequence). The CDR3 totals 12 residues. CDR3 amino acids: CSARRVVSGYTF.

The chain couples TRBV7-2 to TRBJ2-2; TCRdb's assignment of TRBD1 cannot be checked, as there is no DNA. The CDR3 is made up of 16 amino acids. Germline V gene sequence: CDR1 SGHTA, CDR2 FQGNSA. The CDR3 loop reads CASSRDRLANTGELFF.

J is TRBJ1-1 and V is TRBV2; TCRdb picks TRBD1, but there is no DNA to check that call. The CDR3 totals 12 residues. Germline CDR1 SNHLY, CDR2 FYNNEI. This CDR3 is CAAGGQANEAFF.